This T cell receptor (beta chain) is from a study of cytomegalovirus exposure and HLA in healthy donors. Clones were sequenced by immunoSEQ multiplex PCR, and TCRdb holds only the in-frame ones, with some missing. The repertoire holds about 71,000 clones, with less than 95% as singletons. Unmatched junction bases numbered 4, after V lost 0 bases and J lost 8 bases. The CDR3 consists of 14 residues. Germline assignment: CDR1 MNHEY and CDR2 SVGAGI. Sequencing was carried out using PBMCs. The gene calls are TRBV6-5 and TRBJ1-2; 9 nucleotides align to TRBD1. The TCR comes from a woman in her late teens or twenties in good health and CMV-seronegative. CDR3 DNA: TGTGCCAGCAGTTACTCCCGGACAGGGGACGGCTACACCTTC. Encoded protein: CASSYSRTGDGYTF.